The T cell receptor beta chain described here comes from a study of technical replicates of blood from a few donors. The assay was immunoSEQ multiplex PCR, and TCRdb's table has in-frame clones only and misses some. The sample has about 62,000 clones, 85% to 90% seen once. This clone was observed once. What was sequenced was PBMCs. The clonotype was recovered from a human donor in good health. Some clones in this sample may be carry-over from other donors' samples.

The CDR3 spells CASEGTSQETQYF. The CDR3 nucleotides are TGTGCCAGCGAGGGGACTTCCCAAGAGACCCAGTACTTC. V is TRBV19 and J is TRBJ2-5; TRBD2 is a possible D gene (6 bases). Per germline, CDR1 LNHDA and CDR2 SQIVND (reference sequence). This CDR3 has 13 residues. V gave up 9 bases and J gave up 1 base, with 12 bases separating them.